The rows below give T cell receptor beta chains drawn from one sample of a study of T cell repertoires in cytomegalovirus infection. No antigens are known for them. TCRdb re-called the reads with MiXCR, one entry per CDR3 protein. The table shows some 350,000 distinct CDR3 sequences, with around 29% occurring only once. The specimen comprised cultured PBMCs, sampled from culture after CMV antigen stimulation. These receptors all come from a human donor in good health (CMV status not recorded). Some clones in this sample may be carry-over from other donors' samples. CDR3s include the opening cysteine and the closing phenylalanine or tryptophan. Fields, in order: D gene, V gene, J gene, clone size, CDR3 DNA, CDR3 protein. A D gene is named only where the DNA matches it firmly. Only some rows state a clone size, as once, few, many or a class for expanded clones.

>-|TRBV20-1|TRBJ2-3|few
TGCAGTGCTCCGAACGCGGGATTCGTCGCAGATACGCAGTATTTT
CSAPNAGFVADTQYF
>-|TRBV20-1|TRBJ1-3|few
TGCAGTGCTAACGGACATCCGAGGGGAAACACCATATATTTT
CSANGHPRGNTIYF
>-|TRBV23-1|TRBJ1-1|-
TGCGCCAGCAGTCCCCCCATCGCCCTTCCTAGGACTGAAGCTTTCTTT
CASSPPIALPRTEAFF
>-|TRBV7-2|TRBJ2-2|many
TGTGCCAGCAGCCTCGGCGGGGCCGGGGGCGGGGAGCTGTTTTTT
CASSLGGAGGGELFF
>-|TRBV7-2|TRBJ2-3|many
TGTGCCAGCAGCTCCCCAGATGGGCTAGCGAGCATATCTAGCACAGATACGCAGTATTTT
CASSSPDGLASISSTDTQYF
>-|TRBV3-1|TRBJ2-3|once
TGTGCCAGCAGCCCCCAGGGGAGGAGGGCTAGCACAGATACGCAGTATTTT
CASSPQGRRASTDTQYF
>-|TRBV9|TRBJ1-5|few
TGTGCCAGCAGCGTAGGCAAAGGGCTAGGTCAGCCCCAGCATTTT
CASSVGKGLGQPQHF
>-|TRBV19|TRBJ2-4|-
TGTGCCAGTAGTTTGGACGTGCTAGCCAAAAACATTCAGTACTTC
CASSLDVLAKNIQYF
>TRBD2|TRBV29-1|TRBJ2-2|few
TGCAGTGGCGGGGGGGCCGGGGAGCTGTTTTTT
CSGGGAGELFF
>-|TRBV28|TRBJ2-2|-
TGTGCCAGCAGTTTCGTAGGGACAACGAACACCGGGGAGCTGTTTTTT
CASSFVGTTNTGELFF
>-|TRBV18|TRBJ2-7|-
TGTGCCAGCTCACCTACCAGGACAGCTTACGAGCAGTACTTC
CASSPTRTAYEQYF
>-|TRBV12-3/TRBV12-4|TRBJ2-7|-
TGTGCCAGCAGTTTAGATGGTCTCTACGAGCAGTACTTC
CASSLDGLYEQYF
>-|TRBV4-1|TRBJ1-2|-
TGCGCCAGCAGCCAAGCCGTTACCGCTCCTAACTATGGCTACACCTTC
CASSQAVTAPNYGYTF
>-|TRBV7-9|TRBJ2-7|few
TGTGCCAGCAGCTTAGAACCCTCGTCCGAGCAGTACTTC
CASSLEPSSEQYF
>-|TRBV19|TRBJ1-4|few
TGTGCCAGTTCTCGTGGGAATCGGAATGAAAAACTGTTTTTT
CASSRGNRNEKLFF
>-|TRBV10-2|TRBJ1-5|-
TGCGCCAGCAGAGGAGCAGGGCTGGCAAGCAATCAGCCCCAGCATTTT
CASRGAGLASNQPQHF
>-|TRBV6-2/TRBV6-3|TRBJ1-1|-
TGTGCCAGCAGTTACCGTAGAGGAAGTTTGAACACTGAAGCTTTCTTT
CASSYRRGSLNTEAFF
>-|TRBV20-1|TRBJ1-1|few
TGCAGTGCTCAACCGGACGGCATGAACACTGAAGCTTTCTTT
CSAQPDGMNTEAFF
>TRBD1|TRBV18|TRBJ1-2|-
TGTGCCAGCTCGCGGGGACAGGGAACCTCTAACTATGGCTACACCTTC
CASSRGQGTSNYGYTF
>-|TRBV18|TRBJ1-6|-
TGTGCCAGCTCACCGGATACGGGGTTTTCACCCCTCCACTTT
CASSPDTGFSPLHF
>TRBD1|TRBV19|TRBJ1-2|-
TGTGCCAGTTGCGACAGGGGTAACTATGGCTACACCTTC
CASCDRGNYGYTF
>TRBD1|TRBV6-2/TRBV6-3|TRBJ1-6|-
TGTGCCAGCAGGCAGCACAGGGGTGATAATTCACCCCTCCACTTT
CASRQHRGDNSPLHF
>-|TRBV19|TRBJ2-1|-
TGTGCCAGTCGACGGGACAAAGTAACAAGCTCCTACAATGAGCAGTTCTTC
CASRRDKVTSSYNEQFF
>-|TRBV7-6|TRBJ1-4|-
TGTGCCAGCAGCTCGGATGCATGGGAAAAACTGTTTTTT
CASSSDAWEKLFF
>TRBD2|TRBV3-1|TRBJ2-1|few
TGTGCCAGCAGCCAACCTAGCGGGGGCTTGACCAATGAGCAGTTCTTC
CASSQPSGGLTNEQFF
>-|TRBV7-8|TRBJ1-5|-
TGTGCCAGCAGCCGATCCGGGGTGGGCAATCAGCCCCAGCATTTT
CASSRSGVGNQPQHF
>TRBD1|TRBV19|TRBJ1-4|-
TGTGCCAGTAGACGAACAGGGGTCGGGCCTGAGGAACTGTTTTTT
CASRRTGVGPEELFF
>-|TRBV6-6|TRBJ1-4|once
TGTGCCAGCAGGGGACACCTTAATGAAAAACTGTTTTTT
CASRGHLNEKLFF
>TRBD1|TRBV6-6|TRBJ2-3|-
TGTGCCAGCAGCGGGGACAGGGAGGTTTATGAGAATACGCAGTATTTT
CASSGDREVYENTQYF
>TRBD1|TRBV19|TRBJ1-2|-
TGTGCCAGCCGACAGGGCTCAAACTATGGCTACACCTTC
CASRQGSNYGYTF
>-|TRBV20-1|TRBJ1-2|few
TGCAGTGCTTCGACAGACCATGGCTACACCTTC
CSASTDHGYTF
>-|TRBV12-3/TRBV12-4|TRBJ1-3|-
TGTGCCGACACGGACAGCCACTCTGGAAACACCATATATTTT
CADTDSHSGNTIYF
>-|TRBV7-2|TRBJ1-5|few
TGTGCCAGCAGCATCGCCAGGGAGCAGCCCCAGCATTTT
CASSIAREQPQHF
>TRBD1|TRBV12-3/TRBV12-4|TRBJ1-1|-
TGTGCCAGCAGTGAAGGACAGGGGGCGATGAACACTGAAGCTTTCTTT
CASSEGQGAMNTEAFF
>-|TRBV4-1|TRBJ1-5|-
TGCGCCAGCAGCCAAGAAGTCCGGGAGAAGAATCAGCCCCAGCATTTT
CASSQEVREKNQPQHF
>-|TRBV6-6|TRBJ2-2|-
TGTGCCAGCATCCGGGACTCGTCGTTCGCGAACACCGGGGAGCTGTTTTTT
CASIRDSSFANTGELFF
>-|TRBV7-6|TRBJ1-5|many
TGTGCCAGCAGCTTGGGGACGGATCAGCCCCAGCATTTT
CASSLGTDQPQHF
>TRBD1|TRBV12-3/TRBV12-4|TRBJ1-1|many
TGTGCCAGCAGTTTAGGTCTGGCAGGGGGTACTGAAGCTTTCTTT
CASSLGLAGGTEAFF
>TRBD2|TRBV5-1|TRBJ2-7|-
TGCGCCAGCAGCTTGGCCGTAGGGAGGGCCTACGAGCAGTACTTC
CASSLAVGRAYEQYF
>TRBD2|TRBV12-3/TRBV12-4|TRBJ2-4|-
TGTGCCAGCGGGGGGGTTGGAAACATTCAGTACTTC
CASGGVGNIQYF